The 31 T cell receptor beta chains below were found in one sample sequenced in a study of T cells in Graves' hyperthyroidism and ophthalmopathy. RNA transcripts provided the source from which TCR beta CDR3 regions were amplified. RT-PCR in the first round (using the HTBI primer set) targeted the TCR CDR3. TCRdb re-called the multiplex PCR reads with MiXCR, one entry per CDR3 protein. Of around 800,000 distinct CDR3 sequences in the sample, about 38% are singletons; the top ten hold approximately 8.7%. Sample: blood. These receptors originate from a young man with Graves' hyperthyroidism.

This clonotype has just a few counts. This rearrangement joins TRBV20-1 to TRBJ2-7; D ambiguous. Germline CDR1 is DFQATT and CDR2 is SNEGSKA (reference sequence). V dropped 6 bases and J dropped 3 bases, with 15 bases sitting between them. This CDR3 is built from 13 residues. The CDR3 protein is CSAARTAFYEQYF. CDR3 coding DNA: TGCAGTGCCGCGAGAACGGCATTCTACGAGCAGTACTTC.

This clonotype occurred a few times. The chain has TRBV11-2 and TRBJ1-1, with D hard to call. CDR3 size: 15 residues. Looked up from germline, CDR1 is SGHAT and CDR2 is FQNNGV. V was cut by 0 bases and J by 5 bases, with 13 bases left in between. CDR3 DNA sequence: TGTGCCAGCAGCTTAGATATGGGCACGAGAACTGAAGCTTTCTTT. It encodes CASSLDMGTRTEAFF.

The chain employs TRBV15 and TRBJ1-3; no reliable D call. Trimming left V 4 bases short and J 0 bases short, with 13 bases between. The CDR3 has 16 residues. Germline CDR1 LNHNV, CDR2 YYDKDF (reference sequence). The DNA for the CDR3 is TGTGCCACCAGCAAAGAGGGTATCCTCTCTGGAAACACCATATATTTT. Translating it yields CATSKEGILSGNTIYF.

This clonotype occurred once. The V and J genes are TRBV7-2 and TRBJ2-2, with D perhaps matching TRBD1 (6 bases). The CDR3 loop spans 15 amino acids. Germline lookup yields CDR1 SGHTA and CDR2 FQGNSA. V was clipped by 5 bases and J by 3 bases, with 13 bases between them. The chain's CDR3 is CASSDRDTDTGELFF. CDR3 DNA: TGTGCCAGCAGCGACCGGGACACGGACACCGGGGAGCTGTTTTTT. Full variable domain (missing parts from reference TRBV7-2 and TRBJ2-2): GAGVSQSPSNKVTEKGKDVELRCDPISGHTALYWYRQSLGQGLEFLIYFQGNSAPDKSGLPSDRFSAERTGGSVSTLTIQRTQQEDSAVYLCASSDRDTDTGELFFGEGSRLTVL.

The chain couples TRBV10-3 to TRBJ2-2; D not resolved. This CDR3 comprises 16 residues. CDR1 is ENHRY and CDR2 is SYGVKD in the germline V gene. Trimming pared 5 bases from V and 1 base from J, leaving 14 bases between. The CDR3 is CAISPKPRMNTGELFF. CDR3 sequence (DNA): TGTGCCATCAGTCCAAAACCACGGATGAACACCGGGGAGCTGTTTTTT.

This clonotype was seen ten or more times. The CDR3 reads CASSRTGTENTEAFF. The CDR3 DNA reads as TGTGCCAGCAGTCGGACCGGGACAGAGAACACTGAAGCTTTCTTT. The rearrangement joins TRBV25-1 to TRBJ1-1, with 7 bases identical to TRBD1. The CDR3 runs 15 residues. Germline lookup yields CDR1 MGHDK and CDR2 SYGVNS. The ends lost 5 bases at V and 1 base at J; junction bases unmatched: 7.

This clonotype came up a few times. One end of the junction does not line up with germline, which may come from a read error. The chain uses TRBV2 and TRBJ2-2, with D perhaps matching TRBD1 (5 bases). Germline V gene data show CDR1 as SNHLY and CDR2 as FYNNEI. The CDR3 is made up of 13 amino acids. As DNA, the CDR3 is TGTGCCAGCAGTGACACAGGTTCCGGTGAGCTGTTTTTT. This encodes CASSDTGSGELFF.

This clonotype appeared many times. The chain combines TRBV7-8 with TRBJ2-7, with a possible D match to TRBD2 (7 bases). CDR1 is SGHVS, CDR2 FQNEAQ, per germline. The CDR3 consists of 14 residues. The ends were cut back, 5 bases at V and 3 bases at J, with 14 bases in the middle. CDR3 bases: TGTGCCAGCAGCCGGGGGGCGGTAGGCTACGAGCAGTACTTC. Protein: CASSRGAVGYEQYF.

This clonotype appeared many times. The chain combines TRBV20-1 with TRBJ2-6, with no clear D. Germline lookup yields CDR1 DFQATT and CDR2 SNEGSKA (reference sequence). The V gene lost 6 bases and the J gene lost 0 bases, with 12 bases spanning the gap. CDR3 length equals 15 residues. The CDR3 coding sequence is TGCAGTGCCACCCCCTGGGACTCTGGGGCCAACGTCCTGACTTTC. Protein: CSATPWDSGANVLTF.

At least ten counts were recorded for this clonotype. The chain is built from TRBV6-6 and TRBJ2-6; no firm D call. Deletions cut 2 bases from V and 2 bases from J, with 7 bases between. The CDR3 has 15 residues. The germline V gene has CDR1 MNHNY and CDR2 SVGAGI (reference sequence). The CDR3 DNA reads as TGTGCCAGCAGTTACCAGCACACTGGGGCCAACGTCCTGACTTTC. As protein: CASSYQHTGANVLTF.

This clonotype was seen at least ten times. The chain is built from TRBV9 and TRBJ1-1; D unresolved. V was trimmed by 4 bases and J by 5 bases, leaving 12 bases between them. The CDR3 is made up of 13 amino acids. Looked up from germline, CDR1 is SGDLS and CDR2 is YYNGEE. CDR3 DNA sequence: TGTGCCAGCAGCCCTAGAACTGGGACTGAAGCTTTCTTT. Translated, it gives CASSPRTGTEAFF. The full variable domain, with the rest looked up from reference TRBV9 and TRBJ1-1, is DSGVTQTPKHLITATGQRVTLRCSPRSGDLSVYWYQQSLDQGLQFLIQYYNGEERAKGNILERFSAQQFPDLHSELNLSSLELGDSALYFCASSPRTGTEAFFGQGTRLTVV.

This clonotype was counted ten times or more. This sequence joins TRBV6-5 and TRBJ1-2; TRBD1 agrees at 7 bases. CDR1 is MNHEY and CDR2 is SVGAGI in the germline V gene. J gave up 8 bases and V 5 bases, and 8 bases lay outside the gene matches. This CDR3 is 13 amino acids long. The CDR3, as DNA: TGTGCCAGCAGTCTCATGACAGGGTACGGCTACACCTTC. Protein product: CASSLMTGYGYTF.

This chain joins TRBV5-1 and TRBJ2-7; D not certain. Germline V gene lookup returns CDR1 SGHRS and CDR2 YFSETQ. V was cut by 2 bases and J by 3 bases, with 12 bases left in between. This CDR3 has 14 residues. In DNA form, the CDR3 reads TGCGCCAGCAGCTTAGGTAACGACAACTACGAGCAGTACTTC. Translating it yields CASSLGNDNYEQYF.

The chain recombines TRBV20-1 with TRBJ1-5, with a weak D call TRBD1 (6 bases). V was cut by 6 bases and J by 5 bases, with 11 bases left in between. The CDR3 is 12 residues long. Germline CDR1 reads DFQATT; CDR2 reads SNEGSKA (reference sequence). The DNA for the CDR3 is TGCAGTGCAAAGGAGGGGGATCAGCCCCAGCATTTT. Its protein is CSAKEGDQPQHF.

This clonotype was picked up a small number of times. V and J are TRBV20-1 and TRBJ2-5; a possible D gene is TRBD2 (5 bases). V was clipped by 1 base and J by 4 bases, with 16 bases between them. The CDR3 sequence is 15 residues long. Per the germline V gene, CDR1 is DFQATT and CDR2 is SNEGSKA (reference sequence). The CDR3 reads CSARGSRRATETQYF. CDR3 bases: TGCAGTGCTAGAGGGTCGCGGCGGGCGACAGAGACCCAGTACTTC.

The sample holds many counts of this clonotype. The CDR3 sequence is CASSHVVRGYGYTF. In DNA form, the CDR3 reads TGCGCCAGCAGCCACGTCGTACGGGGCTATGGCTACACCTTC. The chain uses TRBV4-1 and TRBJ1-2; D remains ambiguous. The V end was cut by 3 bases, the J end by 4 bases, with 12 bases between. The CDR3 loop spans 14 amino acids. Germline assignment: CDR1 MGHRA and CDR2 YSYEKL.

This chain links TRBV7-2 with TRBJ2-7; the match to TRBD1 covers 9 bases. The CDR3 length is 16 residues. The junction had 12 bases not matched to a gene; V was cut back by 5 bases and J by 4 bases. The V gene's germline CDR1 is SGHTA and CDR2 FQGNSA. The CDR3 spells CASSLKAPGQGYEQYF. CDR3 sequence (DNA): TGTGCCAGCAGCCTAAAAGCGCCGGGACAGGGTTACGAGCAGTACTTC.

The V gene is TRBV27, the J gene TRBJ2-5; the D is unclear. Between the trimmed V and J ends, which lost 4 bases and 2 bases, there was a span of 14 bases. The CDR3 is made up of 15 amino acids. Germline V gene data show CDR1 as MNHEY and CDR2 as SMNVEV (reference sequence). The CDR3: CASSSLPGLQETQYF. Written as DNA, the CDR3 is TGTGCCAGCAGTTCCCTCCCCGGGCTTCAAGAGACCCAGTACTTC.

In this sample, this clonotype turned up many times. The gene calls are TRBV2 and TRBJ1-1; weak D call: TRBD1 (6 bases). The CDR3 consists of 13 residues. Germline V gene sequence: CDR1 SNHLY, CDR2 FYNNEI. The germline V and J ends were trimmed by 8 bases and 2 bases, with 12 bases remaining between them. CDR3 nucleotides: TGTGCCAGCGGGGTGGACAGAAACACTGAAGCTTTCTTT. Protein: CASGVDRNTEAFF.

The chain couples TRBV7-9 to TRBJ1-4; D is possibly TRBD1 (5 bases). V was pared by 1 base and J by 7 bases, with 10 bases between. In germline, CDR1 is SEHNR, CDR2 FQNEAQ (reference sequence). The CDR3 extends over 14 amino acids. DNA for the CDR3: TGTGCCAGCAGCTTAGGGGGCGGCACTGAAAAACTGTTTTTT. It yields the protein CASSLGGGTEKLFF.

In its sample, this clonotype was seen many times. V gene TRBV2 combines with J gene TRBJ1-4; TRBD1 is a possible D gene (5 bases). Germline V gene sequence: CDR1 SNHLY, CDR2 FYNNEI. V was shortened by 8 bases and J by 7 bases, with 11 bases between the two germline ends. CDR3 length: 12 amino acids. CDR3 nucleotide sequence: TGTGCCAGCGCAGGGACTGGTGAAAAACTGTTTTTT. Translated, it gives CASAGTGEKLFF.

This clonotype was seen more than once but under ten times. The genes are TRBV20-1 and TRBJ1-5, with a possible D match to TRBD1 (6 bases). V lost 6 bases and J lost 4, with 19 bases in between. CDR3 size: 15 residues. Per the germline V gene, CDR1 is DFQATT and CDR2 is SNEGSKA (reference sequence). CDR3 loop: CSAPKGGIGNQPQHF. The CDR3 coding sequence is TGCAGTGCACCCAAGGGGGGAATTGGGAATCAGCCCCAGCATTTT.

The sample holds a few counts of this clonotype. The V call is TRBV20-1, the J call TRBJ2-2; D unclear. Germline CDR1 DFQATT, CDR2 SNEGSKA (reference sequence). Trimming pared 0 bases from V and 3 bases from J, leaving 5 bases between. The CDR3 covers 13 residues. The chain's CDR3 is CSAREFDTGELFF. The CDR3 bases are TGCAGTGCTAGAGAGTTCGACACCGGGGAGCTGTTTTTT.

CDR3 in DNA: TGCAGTGCTATAAGCAGGGACGGGGAGCTGTTTTTT. Its translation is CSAISRDGELFF. This sequence joins TRBV20-1 and TRBJ2-2, with D perhaps matching TRBD1 (5 bases). The V end lost 4 bases, the J end lost 7 bases, and 10 bases lay between the germline ends. The V gene's germline CDR1 is DFQATT and CDR2 SNEGSKA (reference sequence). The CDR3 loop spans 12 amino acids.

This clonotype has only a few counts. V gene TRBV20-1 combines with J gene TRBJ2-7, with TRBD2 as a possible D gene (6 bases). CDR1 is DFQATT and CDR2 is SNEGSKA in the germline V gene (reference sequence). This CDR3 has 15 amino acids. The V and J ends lost 4 bases and 4 bases respectively, with 20 bases between them. In DNA form, the CDR3 reads TGCAGTGCTATTTCCCGGGGACTCAAGATTTACGAGCAGTACTTC. The encoded protein is CSAISRGLKIYEQYF.

This clonotype was seen many times. This chain joins TRBV10-3 and TRBJ2-7; TRBD2 matches at 9 bases. The CDR3 has 15 amino acids. The germline gives CDR1 ENHRY, CDR2 SYGVKD. Unmatched junction bases numbered 8, after V lost 7 bases and J lost 1 base. The CDR3 nucleotides are TGTGCCATCACCGACGGACTAGCGCTTTCCTACGAGCAGTACTTC. Translation: CAITDGLALSYEQYF.

The chain uses TRBV5-1 and TRBJ2-2, with unresolved D. V was trimmed by 1 base and J by 0 bases, leaving 7 bases between them. The CDR3 spans 15 residues. CDR1 and CDR2 (germline): SGHRS, YFSETQ. The CDR3 protein is CASSLTRANTGELFF. The CDR3 nucleotides are TGCGCCAGCAGCTTGACAAGAGCGAACACCGGGGAGCTGTTTTTT.

The V call is TRBV29-1, the J call TRBJ1-2; D is perhaps TRBD1 (6 bases). The CDR3 loop spans 13 amino acids. The V and J ends lost 5 bases and 4 bases respectively, with 14 bases between them. Germline loops: CDR1 SQVTM, CDR2 ANQGSEA. CDR3 sequence (DNA): TGCAGCGTTAACACGGACAGCCTCTATGGCTACACCTTC. Protein: CSVNTDSLYGYTF.

The chain combines TRBV7-2 with TRBJ2-5, with D tentatively TRBD2 (5 bases). V dropped 1 base and J dropped 2 bases, with 11 bases sitting between them. CDR3 length: 15 amino acids. Germline V gene data show CDR1 as SGHTA and CDR2 as FQGNSA. The CDR3 sequence is CASSLVPPGQETQYF. The CDR3 DNA reads as TGTGCCAGCAGCTTAGTGCCCCCGGGGCAAGAGACCCAGTACTTC.

This clonotype was found a few times. This chain joins TRBV12-3 or TRBV12-4 and TRBJ1-4; 7 nucleotides align to TRBD1. The CDR3 loop spans 15 amino acids. V shed 1 base and J 6 bases; nucleotides not matched to a gene: 5. The CDR3 reads CASSLEGQEDEKLFF. CDR3 bases: TGTGCCAGCAGTTTAGAAGGACAGGAGGATGAAAAACTGTTTTTT.

This clonotype was counted at least ten times. The chain is built from TRBV15 and TRBJ2-7; TRBD2 agrees at 9 bases. This CDR3 is 15 amino acids long. Trimming took 0 bases from V and 4 from J; bases not matched to a gene: 4. Germline CDR1 reads LNHNV; CDR2 reads YYDKDF (reference sequence). The CDR3 nucleotides read TGTGCCACCAGCAGAGAGGTGGGACTAGCTTACGAGCAGTACTTC. This gives the protein CATSREVGLAYEQYF.